The rows below give T cell receptor beta chains drawn from one sample of a study of Ad26.COV2.S vaccination and SARS-CoV-2 variants. TCRdb keeps only in-frame clones here, not all; method: immunoSEQ multiplex PCR. The table shows 500,000 or so clones, with 80% to 90% occurring only once. The input for sequencing was peripheral blood, taken in a trial of Ad26.COV2.S vaccine versus placebo. Every receptor here comes from a person aged 18-65 years who received the Ad26.COV2.S COVID-19 vaccine or a placebo. Both conserved end residues are part of each CDR3. D genes are given only for firm matches. The size entry is marked missing in some rows and otherwise reads once, few, many or a size class.

D | J | V | size | DNA | CDR3
. | TRBJ2-7 | TRBV18 | . | TGTGCCAGCTCACCCGCCGGACAGAGTTCCTACGAGCAGTACTTC | CASSPAGQSSYEQYF
. | TRBJ2-1 | TRBV7-2 | . | TGTGCCAGCAGCTTAGAATCACGGAGGGGCAATGAGCAGTTCTTC | CASSLESRRGNEQFF
. | TRBJ1-1 | TRBV12-3/TRBV12-4 | once | TGTGCCAGCACCTTCGGCTTAACTGAAGCTTTCTTT | CASTFGLTEAFF
. | TRBJ1-1 | TRBV3-1/TRBV3-2 | . | TGTGCCAGCAGCCCACGGCGGGGAAGTCGGACTGAAGCTTTCTTT | CASSPRRGSRTEAFF
. | TRBJ2-5 | TRBV6-1 | . | TGTGCCAGCAGTGAACAGACAATTCTACCGACCCAGTACTTC | CASSEQTILPTQYF
. | TRBJ2-5 | TRBV10-3 | . | TGTGCCATCAGTGATGTAGGGAATACTGCTTTTGAGACCCAGTACTTC | CAISDVGNTAFETQYF
. | TRBJ1-6 | TRBV7-9 | once | TGTGCCAGCAGCTTCAGGGACGTAAATTCACCCCTCCACTTT | CASSFRDVNSPLHF
TRBD1 | TRBJ1-5 | TRBV20-1 | . | TGCAGTGCTAGTTCACAGGGGAATCAGCCCCAGCATTTT | CSASSQGNQPQHF
. | TRBJ1-1 | TRBV7-2 | . | TGTGCCAGCAGCTTGGGCCGAGTGAACACTGAAGCTTTCTTT | CASSLGRVNTEAFF
TRBD1 | TRBJ2-3 | TRBV7-9 | . | TGTGCCACAGCGACAGGGTGGACAGATACGCAGTATTTT | CATATGWTDTQYF
TRBD2 | TRBJ2-2 | TRBV3-1/TRBV3-2 | . | TGTGCCAGCAGCCCCGACGTGGCGGGGGGGCTCGGCACCGGGGAGCTGTTTTTT | CASSPDVAGGLGTGELFF
. | TRBJ1-1 | TRBV19 | . | TGTGCCAGTAGTCCACAGGGACGAGGGTACACTGAAGCTTTCTTT | CASSPQGRGYTEAFF
. | TRBJ2-1 | TRBV6-6 | . | TGTGCCAGCAGAGATTGGAGCTCCTACAATGAGCAGTTCTTC | CASRDWSSYNEQFF
. | TRBJ1-6 | TRBV7-2 | . | TGTGCCAGCAGCTTATTTTACGGGGGTCAGTCACCCCTCCACTTT | CASSLFYGGQSPLHF
. | TRBJ1-6 | TRBV6-2/TRBV6-3 | . | TGTGCCAGTAGTCTACCGATCGGGCAGGGAAACTCACCCCTCCACTTT | CASSLPIGQGNSPLHF
. | TRBJ1-6 | TRBV7-9 | . | TGTGCCAGCAGCTTAGGAGCCCCACCCCTCCACTTT | CASSLGAPPLHF
. | TRBJ2-4 | TRBV29-1 | . | TGCAGCGCCGAGGGGGGGACCTTAGCCAAAAACATTCAGTACTTC | CSAEGGTLAKNIQYF
TRBD1 | TRBJ1-6 | TRBV6-5 | . | TGTGCCAGCAGACCTGCGGGACAGTTACTCTCACCCCTCCACTTT | CASRPAGQLLSPLHF
TRBD2 | TRBJ2-3 | TRBV11-3 | . | TGTGCCAGCAGCTTAGACCCTATAGCGGGAGGGGAACCGTACACAGATACGCAGTATTTT | CASSLDPIAGGEPYTDTQYF
TRBD2 | TRBJ2-2 | TRBV24-1 | . | TGTGCCACCAGTGACGCCACTAGCGGGAGGTTGTTAGCCGGGGAGCTGTTTTTT | CATSDATSGRLLAGELFF
. | TRBJ2-5 | TRBV5-1 | . | TGCGCCAGCAGCTTGGGGGGGCAAGAGACCCAGTACTTC | CASSLGGQETQYF
TRBD1 | TRBJ1-2 | TRBV7-9 | few | TGTGCCAGCAGCGCGGGACAGGGGGGTGGTGGCTACACCTTC | CASSAGQGGGGYTF
. | TRBJ1-1 | TRBV2 | few | TGTGCCAGTACCCGGGGGCCGAACACTGAAGCTTTCTTT | CASTRGPNTEAFF
. | TRBJ2-7 | TRBV9 | once | TGTGCCAGCAGCCGGACCGGCGGGGACCCTACCTACGAGCAGTACTTC | CASSRTGGDPTYEQYF